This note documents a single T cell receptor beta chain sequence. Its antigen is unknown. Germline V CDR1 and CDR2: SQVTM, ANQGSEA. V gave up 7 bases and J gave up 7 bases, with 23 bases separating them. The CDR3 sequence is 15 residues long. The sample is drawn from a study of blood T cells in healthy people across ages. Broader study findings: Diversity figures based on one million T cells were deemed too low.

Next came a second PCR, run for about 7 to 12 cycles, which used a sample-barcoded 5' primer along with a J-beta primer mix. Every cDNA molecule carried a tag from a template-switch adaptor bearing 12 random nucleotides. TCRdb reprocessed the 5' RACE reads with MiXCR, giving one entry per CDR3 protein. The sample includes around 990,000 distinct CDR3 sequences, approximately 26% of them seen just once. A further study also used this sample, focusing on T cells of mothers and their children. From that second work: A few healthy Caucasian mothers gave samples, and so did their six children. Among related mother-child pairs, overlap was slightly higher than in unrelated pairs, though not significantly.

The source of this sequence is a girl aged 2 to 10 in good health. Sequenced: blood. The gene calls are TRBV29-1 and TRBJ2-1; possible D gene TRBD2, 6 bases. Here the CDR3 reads CSAFAAPGGGNEQFF. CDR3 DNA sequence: TGCAGCGCCTTCGCTGCCCCCGGGGGAGGTAATGAGCAGTTCTTC.